This T cell receptor (beta chain) derives from a study of blood T cell repertoires in COVID-19. In the study overall: PBMCs, B-cell-depleted T cells, or T cells provided the cDNA or gDNA that made up the material.

Original handling: Researchers report that nucleated cell counts were estimated from reference gene primer amplification. The assay was immunoSEQ multiplex PCR, and TCRdb's table has in-frame clones only and misses some. The DNA was the basis for D and trimming; V, J and clone size are from that table. The table lists around 100,000 clones, approximately 89% of them singletons. CDR1 MDHEN and CDR2 SYDVKM come from the germline V gene. This CDR3 region has 15 residues. V shed 6 bases, J shed 4 bases, and the junction held 5 bases outside the gene matches. Source material: peripheral blood. The source of this sequence is a man in his forties or fifties with active COVID-19. This chain connects TRBV28 to TRBJ2-1; 11 nucleotides align to TRBD2. In nucleotides, the CDR3 is TGTGCCAGCAGACTAACTAGCGGGGGTTACAATGAGCAGTTCTTC. Encoded protein: CASRLTSGGYNEQFF.